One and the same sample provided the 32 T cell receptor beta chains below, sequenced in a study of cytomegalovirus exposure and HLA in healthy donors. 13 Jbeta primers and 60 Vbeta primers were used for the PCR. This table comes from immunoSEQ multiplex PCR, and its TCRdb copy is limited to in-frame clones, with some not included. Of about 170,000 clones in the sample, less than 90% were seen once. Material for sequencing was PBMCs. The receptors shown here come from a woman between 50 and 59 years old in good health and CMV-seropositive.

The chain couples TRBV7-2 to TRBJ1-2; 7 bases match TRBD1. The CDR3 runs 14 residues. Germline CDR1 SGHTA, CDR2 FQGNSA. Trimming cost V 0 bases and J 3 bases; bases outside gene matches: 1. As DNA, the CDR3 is TGTGCCAGCAGCTTAGCGGGACAGTACTATGGCTACACCTTC. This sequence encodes CASSLAGQYYGYTF.

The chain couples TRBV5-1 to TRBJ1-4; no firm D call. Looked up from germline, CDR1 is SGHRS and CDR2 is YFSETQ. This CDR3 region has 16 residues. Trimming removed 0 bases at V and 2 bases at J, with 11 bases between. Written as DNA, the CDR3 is TGCGCCAGCAGCTTGGAGGCAGGACTGACTAATGAAAAACTGTTTTTT. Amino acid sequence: CASSLEAGLTNEKLFF. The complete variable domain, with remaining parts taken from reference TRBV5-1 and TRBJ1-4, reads KAGVTQTPRYLIKTRGQQVTLSCSPISGHRSVSWYQQTPGQGLQFLFEYFSETQRNKGNFPGRFSGRQFSNSRSEMNVSTLELGDSALYLCASSLEAGLTNEKLFFGSGTQLSVL.

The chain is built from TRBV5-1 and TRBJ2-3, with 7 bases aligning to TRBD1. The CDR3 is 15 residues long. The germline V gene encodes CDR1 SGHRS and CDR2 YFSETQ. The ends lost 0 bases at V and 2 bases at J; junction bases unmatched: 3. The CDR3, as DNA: TGCGCCAGCAGCTTGGAGGACAGGAACACAGATACGCAGTATTTT. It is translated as CASSLEDRNTDTQYF.

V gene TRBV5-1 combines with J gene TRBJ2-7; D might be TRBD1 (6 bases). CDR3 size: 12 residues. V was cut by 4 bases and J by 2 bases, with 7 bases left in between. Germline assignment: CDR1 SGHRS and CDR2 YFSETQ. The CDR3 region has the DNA TGCGCCAGCAGCGGGACAACCTACGAGCAGTACTTC. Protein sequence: CASSGTTYEQYF.

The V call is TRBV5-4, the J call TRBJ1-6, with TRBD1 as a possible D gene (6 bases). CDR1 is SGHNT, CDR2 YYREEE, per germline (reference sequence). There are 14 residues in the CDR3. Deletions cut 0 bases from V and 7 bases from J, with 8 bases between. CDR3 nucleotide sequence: TGTGCCAGCAGCTTGGGGGGGCCCAATTCACCCCTCCACTTT. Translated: CASSLGGPNSPLHF. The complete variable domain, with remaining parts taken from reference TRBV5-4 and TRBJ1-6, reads ETGVTQSPTHLIKTRGQQVTLRCSSQSGHNTVSWYQQALGQGPQFIFQYYREEENGRGNFPPRFSGLQFPNYSSELNVNALELDDSALYLCASSLGGPNSPLHFGNGTRLTVT.

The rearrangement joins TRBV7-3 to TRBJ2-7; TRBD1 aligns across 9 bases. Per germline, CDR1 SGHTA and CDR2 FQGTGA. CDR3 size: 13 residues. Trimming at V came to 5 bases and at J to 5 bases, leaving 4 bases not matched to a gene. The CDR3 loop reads CASSLQGADEQYF. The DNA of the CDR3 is TGTGCCAGCAGCCTACAGGGGGCGGACGAGCAGTACTTC.

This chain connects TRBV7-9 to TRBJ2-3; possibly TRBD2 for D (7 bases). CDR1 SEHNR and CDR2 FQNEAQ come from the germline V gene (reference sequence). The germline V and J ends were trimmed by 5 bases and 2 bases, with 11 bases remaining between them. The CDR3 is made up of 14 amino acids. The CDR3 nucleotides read TGTGCCAGCAGCATGGGGGGGGCCACAGATACGCAGTATTTT. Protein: CASSMGGATDTQYF.

The CDR3 nucleotides read TGTGCCAGCAGCCCGGACCACAACCCGGGGACTGAAGCTTTCTTT. Translation: CASSPDHNPGTEAFF. V and J are TRBV7-3 and TRBJ1-1; D remains ambiguous. This CDR3 has 15 amino acids. V lost 5 bases, J lost 5 bases, and 18 bases lay in between. Germline CDR1 reads SGHTA; CDR2 reads FQGTGA.

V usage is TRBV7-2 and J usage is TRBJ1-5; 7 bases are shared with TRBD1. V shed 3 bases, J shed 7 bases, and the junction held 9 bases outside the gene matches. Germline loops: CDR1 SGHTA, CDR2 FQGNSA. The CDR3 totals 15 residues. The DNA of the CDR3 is TGTGCCAGCAGCTTCTCTGCAGGGGGTTACCAGCCCCAGCATTTT. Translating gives CASSFSAGGYQPQHF. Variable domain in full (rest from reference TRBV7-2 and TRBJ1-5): GAGVSQSPSNKVTEKGKDVELRCDPISGHTALYWYRQSLGQGLEFLIYFQGNSAPDKSGLPSDRFSAERTGGSVSTLTIQRTQQEDSAVYLCASSFSAGGYQPQHFGDGTRLSIL.

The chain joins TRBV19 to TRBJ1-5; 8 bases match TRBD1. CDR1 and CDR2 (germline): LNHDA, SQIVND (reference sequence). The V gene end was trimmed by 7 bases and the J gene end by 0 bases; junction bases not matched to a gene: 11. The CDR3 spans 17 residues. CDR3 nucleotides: TGTGCCAGTATAGTTAATGCAGGGGGCTTTAGCAATCAGCCCCAGCATTTT. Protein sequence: CASIVNAGGFSNQPQHF.

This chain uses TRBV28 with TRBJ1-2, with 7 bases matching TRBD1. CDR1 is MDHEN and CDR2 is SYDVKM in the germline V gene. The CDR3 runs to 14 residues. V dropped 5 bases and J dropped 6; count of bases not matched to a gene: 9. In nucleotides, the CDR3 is TGTGCCAGCAGTATTTTCGGGACAGAAGATGGCTACACCTTC. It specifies CASSIFGTEDGYTF.

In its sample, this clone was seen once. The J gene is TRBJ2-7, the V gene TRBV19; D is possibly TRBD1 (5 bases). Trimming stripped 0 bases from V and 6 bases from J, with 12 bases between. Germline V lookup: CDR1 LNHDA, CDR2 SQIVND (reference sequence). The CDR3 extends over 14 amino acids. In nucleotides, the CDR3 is TGTGCCAGTAGTATAGAAAGGGGATCCCCCGAGCAGTACTTC. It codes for CASSIERGSPEQYF.

In DNA form, the CDR3 reads TGCGCCAGCAGTGAGCGGGGGGCTTACAATGAGCAGTTCTTC. Its translation is CASSERGAYNEQFF. The V call is TRBV10-1, the J call TRBJ2-1; TRBD2 is a possible D gene (7 bases). V dropped 2 bases and J dropped 4 bases, with 9 bases sitting between them. The germline gives CDR1 WNHNN, CDR2 SYGVQD (reference sequence). The CDR3 covers 14 residues.

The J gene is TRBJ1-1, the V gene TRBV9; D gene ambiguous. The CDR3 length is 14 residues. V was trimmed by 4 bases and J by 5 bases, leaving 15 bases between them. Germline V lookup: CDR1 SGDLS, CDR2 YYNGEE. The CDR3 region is CASSSRTLGTEAFF. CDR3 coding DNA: TGTGCCAGCAGCTCTCGGACTCTGGGGACTGAAGCTTTCTTT.

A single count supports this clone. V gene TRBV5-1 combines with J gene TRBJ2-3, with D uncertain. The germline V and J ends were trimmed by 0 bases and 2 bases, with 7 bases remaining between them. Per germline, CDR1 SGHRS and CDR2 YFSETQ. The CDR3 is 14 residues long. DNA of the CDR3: TGCGCCAGCAGCTTGGTAGCAGTCACAGATACGCAGTATTTT. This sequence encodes CASSLVAVTDTQYF. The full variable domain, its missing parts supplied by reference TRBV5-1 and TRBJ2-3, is KAGVTQTPRYLIKTRGQQVTLSCSPISGHRSVSWYQQTPGQGLQFLFEYFSETQRNKGNFPGRFSGRQFSNSRSEMNVSTLELGDSALYLCASSLVAVTDTQYFGPGTRLTVL.

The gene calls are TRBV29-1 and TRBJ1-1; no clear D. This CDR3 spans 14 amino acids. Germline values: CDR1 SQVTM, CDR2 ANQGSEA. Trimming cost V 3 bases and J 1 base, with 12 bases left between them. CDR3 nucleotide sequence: TGCAGCGTTGACCTGGGAGGAAGGAACACTGAAGCTTTCTTT. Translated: CSVDLGGRNTEAFF.

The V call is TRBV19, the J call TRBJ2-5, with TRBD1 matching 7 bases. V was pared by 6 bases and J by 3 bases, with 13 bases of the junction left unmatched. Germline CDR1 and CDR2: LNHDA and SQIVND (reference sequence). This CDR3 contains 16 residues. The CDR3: CASRTPAGTAEETQYF. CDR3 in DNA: TGTGCCAGTAGAACCCCCGCCGGGACAGCGGAAGAGACCCAGTACTTC.

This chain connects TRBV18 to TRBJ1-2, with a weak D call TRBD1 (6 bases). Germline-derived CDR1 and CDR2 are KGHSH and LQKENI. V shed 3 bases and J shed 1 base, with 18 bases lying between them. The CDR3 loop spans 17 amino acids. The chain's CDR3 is CASSPLLGQTINYGYTF. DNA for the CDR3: TGTGCCAGCTCACCCCTTCTAGGACAGACCATTAACTATGGCTACACCTTC.

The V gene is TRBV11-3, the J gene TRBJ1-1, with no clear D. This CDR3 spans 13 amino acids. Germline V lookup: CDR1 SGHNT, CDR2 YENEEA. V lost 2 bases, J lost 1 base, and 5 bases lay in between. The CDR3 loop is CASSLRWNTEAFF. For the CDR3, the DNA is TGTGCCAGCAGCTTACGGTGGAACACTGAAGCTTTCTTT. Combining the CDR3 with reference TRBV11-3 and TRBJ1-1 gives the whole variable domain EAGVVQSPRYKIIEKKQPVAFWCNPISGHNTLYWYLQNLGQGPELLIRYENEEAVDDSQLPKDRFSAERLKGVDSTLKIQPAELGDSAVYLCASSLRWNTEAFFGQGTRLTVV.

The CDR3 coding sequence is TGCGCCAGCAGCCTAGGACGAACGGGGAATGAAAAACTGTTTTTT. This encodes CASSLGRTGNEKLFF. This sequence joins TRBV5-1 and TRBJ1-4, with no clear D. The V end was cut by 4 bases, the J end by 5 bases, with 15 bases between. Germline loops: CDR1 SGHRS, CDR2 YFSETQ. This CDR3 has 15 residues.

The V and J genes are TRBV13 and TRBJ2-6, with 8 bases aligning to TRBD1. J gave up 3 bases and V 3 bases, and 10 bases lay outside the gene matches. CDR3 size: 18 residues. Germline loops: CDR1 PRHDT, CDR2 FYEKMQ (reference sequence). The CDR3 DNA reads TGTGCCAGCAGCTTCGCAGGGGGCAGGGCGGTTGGGGCCAACGTCCTGACTTTC. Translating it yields CASSFAGGRAVGANVLTF.

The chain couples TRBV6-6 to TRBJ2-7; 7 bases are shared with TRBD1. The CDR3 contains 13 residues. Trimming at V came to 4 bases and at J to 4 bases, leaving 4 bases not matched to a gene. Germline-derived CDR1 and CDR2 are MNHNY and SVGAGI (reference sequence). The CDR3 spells CASSLRQGYEQYF. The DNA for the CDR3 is TGTGCCAGCAGTTTACGACAGGGTTACGAGCAGTACTTC.

The CDR3 is CASSFMDTPYEQYF. CDR3 nucleotide sequence: TGTGCCAGCAGTTTCATGGACACACCCTACGAGCAGTACTTC. V is TRBV28 and J is TRBJ2-7, with D maybe TRBD1 (5 bases). CDR1 is MDHEN, CDR2 SYDVKM, per germline. The length of the CDR3 is 14 residues. V was shortened by 3 bases and J by 2 bases, with 11 bases between the two germline ends.

The CDR3 region has the DNA TGCGCCAGCAGCTTGGATGCGGGGGGCCACAATGAGCAGTTCTTC. Translating gives CASSLDAGGHNEQFF. The rearrangement joins TRBV5-1 to TRBJ2-1; 8 nucleotides align to TRBD2. J was trimmed by 5 bases and V by 0 bases; bases with no gene match: 4. The length of the CDR3 is 15 residues. Germline CDR1 SGHRS, CDR2 YFSETQ.

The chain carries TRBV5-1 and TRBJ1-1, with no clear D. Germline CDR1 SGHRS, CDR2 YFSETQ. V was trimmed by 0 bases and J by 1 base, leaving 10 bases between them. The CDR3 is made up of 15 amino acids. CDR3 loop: CASSLARGGNTEAFF. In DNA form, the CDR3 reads TGCGCCAGCAGCTTGGCCCGGGGAGGGAACACTGAAGCTTTCTTT.

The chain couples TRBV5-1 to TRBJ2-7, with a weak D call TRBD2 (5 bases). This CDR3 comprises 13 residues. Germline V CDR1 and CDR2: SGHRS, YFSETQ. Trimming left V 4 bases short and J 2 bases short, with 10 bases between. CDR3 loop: CASSPDGTYEQYF. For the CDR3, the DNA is TGCGCCAGCAGCCCGGACGGGACCTACGAGCAGTACTTC. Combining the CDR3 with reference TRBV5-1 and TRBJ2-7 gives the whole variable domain KAGVTQTPRYLIKTRGQQVTLSCSPISGHRSVSWYQQTPGQGLQFLFEYFSETQRNKGNFPGRFSGRQFSNSRSEMNVSTLELGDSALYLCASSPDGTYEQYFGPGTRLTVT.

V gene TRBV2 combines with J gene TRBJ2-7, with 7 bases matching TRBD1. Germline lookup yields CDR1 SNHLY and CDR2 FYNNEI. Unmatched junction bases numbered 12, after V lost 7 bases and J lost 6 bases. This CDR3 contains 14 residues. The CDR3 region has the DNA TGTGCCAGCATTCCCTCGACAGGGAGTGGCGAGCAGTACTTC. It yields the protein CASIPSTGSGEQYF.

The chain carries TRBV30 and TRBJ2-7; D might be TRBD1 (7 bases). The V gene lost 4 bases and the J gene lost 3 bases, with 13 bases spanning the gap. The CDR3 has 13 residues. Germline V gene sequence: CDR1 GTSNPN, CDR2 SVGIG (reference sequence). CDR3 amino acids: CAWNRQGGYEQYF. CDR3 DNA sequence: TGTGCCTGGAACCGCCAGGGGGGCTACGAGCAGTACTTC.

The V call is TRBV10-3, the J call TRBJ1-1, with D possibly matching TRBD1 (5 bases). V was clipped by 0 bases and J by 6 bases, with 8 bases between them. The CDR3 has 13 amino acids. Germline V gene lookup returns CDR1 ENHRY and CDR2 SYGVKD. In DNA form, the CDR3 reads TGTGCCATCAGTGAGTCTGGAGGGGCTGAAGCTTTCTTT. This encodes CAISESGGAEAFF.

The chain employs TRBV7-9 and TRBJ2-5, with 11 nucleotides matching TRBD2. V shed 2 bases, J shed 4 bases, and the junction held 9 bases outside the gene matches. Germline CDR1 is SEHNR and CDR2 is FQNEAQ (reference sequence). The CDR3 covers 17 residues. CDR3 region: CASSLSLAGGLGETQYF. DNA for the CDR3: TGTGCCAGCAGCTTATCGCTAGCGGGGGGTTTAGGAGAGACCCAGTACTTC. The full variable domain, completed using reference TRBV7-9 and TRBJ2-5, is DTGVSQNPRHKITKRGQNVTFRCDPISEHNRLYWYRQTLGQGPEFLTYFQNEAQLEKSRLLSDRFSAERPKGSFSTLEIQRTEQGDSAMYLCASSLSLAGGLGETQYFGPGTRLLVL.

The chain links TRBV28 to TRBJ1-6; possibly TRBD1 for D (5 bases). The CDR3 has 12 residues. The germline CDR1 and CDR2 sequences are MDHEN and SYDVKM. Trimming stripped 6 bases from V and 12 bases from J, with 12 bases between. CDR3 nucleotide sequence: TGTGCCAGCAGAGTTTGGGACTTACCCCTCCACTTT. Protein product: CASRVWDLPLHF.

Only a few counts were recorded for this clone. Here the CDR3 DNA reads TGTGCCAGCAGCGACCGGGGGTCAGTTAATGAAAAACTGTTTTTT. It specifies CASSDRGSVNEKLFF. The chain links TRBV28 to TRBJ1-4; D is perhaps TRBD1 (5 bases). Germline-derived CDR1 and CDR2 are MDHEN and SYDVKM. The germline V and J ends were trimmed by 6 bases and 4 bases, with 15 bases remaining between them. This CDR3 contains 15 residues.